These 6 T cell receptor beta chains came from one sample sequenced in a study of cytomegalovirus exposure and HLA in healthy donors (dated by TCRdb to 2015 to 2018). Libraries were made using the immunoSEQ multiplex PCR assay. A mixture of 60 forward primers for TCR Vbeta segments and 13 reverse primers for TCR Jbeta segments was used in the multiplex PCR. Sourced from immuneACCESS, this table was stored by TCRdb with only in-frame sequences that have V and J called. A share of the clones is absent; for the studies checked, an unresolved V gene accounts for under half, and the remainder has no known explanation. This sample lists 75,000 to 80,000 clones; 78% were detected once. Of the sample, 1.5% to 2% is held by the ten largest clones. Sequenced: PBMCs. Source of these receptors: a man between 40 and 49 years old in good health and CMV-seronegative.

V gene TRBV6-1 combines with J gene TRBJ2-1, with 8 bases matching TRBD2. Trimming took 11 bases from V and 9 from J; bases not matched to a gene: 9. The CDR3 extends over 12 amino acids. Germline V gene lookup returns CDR1 MNHNS and CDR2 SASEGT. The CDR3 region has the DNA TGTGCCGCGAGACGGGAGGGCGGTGAGCAGTTCTTC. Translated: CAARREGGEQFF.

The chain has TRBV6-1 and TRBJ1-3; D might be TRBD1 (6 bases). This CDR3 comprises 15 residues. Deletions cut 2 bases from V and 0 bases from J, with 8 bases between. Germline CDR1 is MNHNS and CDR2 is SASEGT. In DNA, the CDR3 is TGTGCCAGCAGTGAATGGGGGCCCTCTGGAAACACCATATATTTT. As protein: CASSEWGPSGNTIYF.

This clone was observed a handful of times. The chain has TRBV5-1 and TRBJ2-5; 9 nucleotides agree with TRBD1. Matching the DNA end better, TRBJ2-7 makes the J call doubtful. CDR3 length: 16 residues. Germline lookup yields CDR1 SGHRS and CDR2 YFSETQ. CDR3 residues: CASSSPGQGQSYEQYF. DNA for the CDR3: TGCGCCAGCAGCTCCCCGGGACAGGGCCAATCCTACGAGCAGTACTTC.

This clone was recorded once. This rearrangement joins TRBV11-2 to TRBJ2-2; 7 bases fit TRBD2. The V gene's germline CDR1 is SGHAT and CDR2 FQNNGV. V was clipped by 6 bases and J by 5 bases; unmatched bases: 12. The CDR3 consists of 16 residues. CDR3 bases: TGTGCCAGCAGATCTACGGGAGGCGGGCGGACCGGGGAGCTGTTTTTT. This codes for CASRSTGGGRTGELFF.

CDR3 nucleotides: TGCGCCAGCAGCTCCGACAGGGGGAATGAAAAACTGTTTTTT. Translation gives CASSSDRGNEKLFF. The rearrangement joins TRBV5-1 to TRBJ1-4; 9 bases map to TRBD1. The CDR3 consists of 14 residues. The germline gives CDR1 SGHRS, CDR2 YFSETQ. V lost 3 bases and J lost 5; bases outside the gene matches: 2. The variable domain in full, with the rest retrieved from reference TRBV5-1 and TRBJ1-4, is KAGVTQTPRYLIKTRGQQVTLSCSPISGHRSVSWYQQTPGQGLQFLFEYFSETQRNKGNFPGRFSGRQFSNSRSEMNVSTLELGDSALYLCASSSDRGNEKLFFGSGTQLSVL.

This chain links TRBV15 with TRBJ2-2, with 7 bases identical to TRBD1. Germline values: CDR1 LNHNV, CDR2 YYDKDF (reference sequence). The CDR3 totals 13 residues. Trimming took 0 bases from V and 13 from J; bases not matched to a gene: 5. Written as DNA, the CDR3 is TGTGCCACCAGCAGAGACCCGGGACAGTCGCTGTTTTTT. Residues: CATSRDPGQSLFF.